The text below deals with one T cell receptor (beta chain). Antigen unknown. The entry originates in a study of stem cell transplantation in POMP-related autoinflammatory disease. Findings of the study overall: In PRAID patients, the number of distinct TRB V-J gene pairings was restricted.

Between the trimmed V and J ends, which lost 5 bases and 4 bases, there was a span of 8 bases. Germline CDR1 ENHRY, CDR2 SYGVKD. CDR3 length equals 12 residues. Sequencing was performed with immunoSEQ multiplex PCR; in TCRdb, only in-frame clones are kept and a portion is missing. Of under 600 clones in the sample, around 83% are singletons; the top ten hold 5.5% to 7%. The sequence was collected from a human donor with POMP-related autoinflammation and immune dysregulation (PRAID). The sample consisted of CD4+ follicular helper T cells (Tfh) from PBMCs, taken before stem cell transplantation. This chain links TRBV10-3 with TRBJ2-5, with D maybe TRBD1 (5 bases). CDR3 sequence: CAISRQGETQYF. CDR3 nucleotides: TGTGCCATCAGTCGGCAGGGAGAGACCCAGTACTTC.